This TCR beta chain was captured by sequencing in a study of T cells in Graves' hyperthyroidism and ophthalmopathy. General study results and limits: From stable hyperthyroidism, ophthalmopathy was separated by a 13 V-J model.

On this clonotype itself: No antigen is known for it.

The CDR3 has 17 amino acids. CDR1 is MDHEN and CDR2 is SYDVKM in the germline V gene. Trimming at V came to 2 bases and at J to 7 bases, leaving 11 bases not matched to a gene. Patients aged 18 to 65 with hyperthyroidism were newly diagnosed, with duration under 2 months. Diagnoses were established using clinical symptoms, serum thyroxine and TRAb, thyroid ultrasound and orbital computed tomography. TCR beta CDR3 regions were amplified from RNA transcripts. First-round RT-PCR of the TCR CDR3 relied on the HTBI primer set. TCRdb analysed the multiplex PCR reads with MiXCR anew, one entry per CDR3 protein. Of fewer than 300,000 distinct CDR3 sequences in the sample, over 12% were seen once.

The chain employs TRBV28 and TRBJ1-5; 10 positions match TRBD1. Sequenced: blood. The TCR comes from a woman between 45 and 60 years old with Graves' hyperthyroidism that later progressed to Graves' ophthalmopathy. The CDR3 DNA follows: TGTGCCAGCAGTTTAGGGGGGGGGACAGGGGTACTCCAGCCCCAGCATTTT. Its translation is CASSLGGGTGVLQPQHF.